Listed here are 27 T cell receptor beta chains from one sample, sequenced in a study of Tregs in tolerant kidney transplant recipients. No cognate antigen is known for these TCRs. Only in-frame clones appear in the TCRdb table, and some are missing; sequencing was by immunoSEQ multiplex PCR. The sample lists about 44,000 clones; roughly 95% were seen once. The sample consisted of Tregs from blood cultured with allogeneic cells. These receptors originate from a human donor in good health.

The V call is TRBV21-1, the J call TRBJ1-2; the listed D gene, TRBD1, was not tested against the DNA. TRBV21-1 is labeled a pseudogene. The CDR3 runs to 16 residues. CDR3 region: CASSKKGQGTNYGYTF. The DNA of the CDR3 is TGTGCCAGCAGCAAAAAAGGACAGGGTACCAACTATGGCTACACCTTC.

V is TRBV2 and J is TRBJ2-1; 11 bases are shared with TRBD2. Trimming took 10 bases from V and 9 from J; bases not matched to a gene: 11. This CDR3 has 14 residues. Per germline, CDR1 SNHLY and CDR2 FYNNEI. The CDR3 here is CANTMTSGKGEQFF. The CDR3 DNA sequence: TGTGCCAACACAATGACTAGCGGGAAGGGTGAGCAGTTCTTC. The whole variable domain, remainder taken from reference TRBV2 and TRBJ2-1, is EPEVTQTPSHQVTQMGQEVILRCVPISNHLYFYWYRQILGQKVEFLVSFYNNEISEKSEIFDDQFSVERPDGSNFTLKIRSTKLEDSAMYFCANTMTSGKGEQFFGPGTRLTVL.

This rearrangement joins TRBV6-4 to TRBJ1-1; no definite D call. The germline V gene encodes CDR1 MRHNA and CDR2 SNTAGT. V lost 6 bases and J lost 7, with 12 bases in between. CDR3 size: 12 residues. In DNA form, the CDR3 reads TGTGCCAGCAGCAGACGCAACCTTGAAGCTTTCTTT. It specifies CASSRRNLEAFF.

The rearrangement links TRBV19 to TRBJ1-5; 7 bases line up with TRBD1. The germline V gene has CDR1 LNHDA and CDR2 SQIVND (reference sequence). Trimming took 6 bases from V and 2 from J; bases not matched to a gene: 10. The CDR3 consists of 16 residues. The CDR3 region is CASSQQGSGGNQPQHF. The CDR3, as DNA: TGTGCCAGTAGCCAACAGGGGAGTGGGGGCAATCAGCCCCAGCATTTT.

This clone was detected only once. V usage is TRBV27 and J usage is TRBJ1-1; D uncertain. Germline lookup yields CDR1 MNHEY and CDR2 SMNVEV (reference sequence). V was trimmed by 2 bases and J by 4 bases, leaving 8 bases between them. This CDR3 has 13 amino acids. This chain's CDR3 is CASSLAPTTEAFF. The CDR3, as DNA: TGTGCCAGCAGTTTAGCTCCTACCACTGAAGCTTTCTTT.

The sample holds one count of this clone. CDR3 coding DNA: TGTGCCAGCAGCCCTAGCGGGTGGTACACAGATACGCAGTATTTT. Its protein product is CASSPSGWYTDTQYF. The chain employs TRBV6-5 and TRBJ2-3; TRBD2 matches at 8 bases. The CDR3 runs 15 residues. V was pared by 6 bases and J by 2 bases, with 7 bases of the junction left unmatched. Germline V gene sequence: CDR1 MNHEY, CDR2 SVGAGI.

The CDR3 sequence is CASSLAVRDSGNTIYF. The CDR3 DNA reads as TGCGCCAGCAGCTTGGCCGTTAGGGACTCTGGAAACACCATATATTTT. The chain combines TRBV5-1 with TRBJ1-3; no definite D call. CDR3 length: 16 residues. V dropped 0 bases and J dropped 0 bases, with 10 bases sitting between them. CDR1 and CDR2 (germline): SGHRS, YFSETQ.

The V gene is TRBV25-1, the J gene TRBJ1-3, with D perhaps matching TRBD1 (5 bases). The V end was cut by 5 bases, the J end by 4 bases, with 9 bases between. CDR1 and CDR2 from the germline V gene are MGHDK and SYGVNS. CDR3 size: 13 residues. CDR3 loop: CASSSHRGNTIYF. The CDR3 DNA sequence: TGTGCCAGCAGTTCACACAGGGGAAACACCATATATTTT.

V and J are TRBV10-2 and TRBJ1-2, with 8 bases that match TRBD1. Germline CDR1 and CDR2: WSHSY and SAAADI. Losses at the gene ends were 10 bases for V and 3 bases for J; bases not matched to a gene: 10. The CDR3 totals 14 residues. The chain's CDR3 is CATLWTGSDYGYTF. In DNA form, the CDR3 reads TGCGCCACTTTATGGACAGGGAGTGACTATGGCTACACCTTC.

CDR3: CASSQTGIGMGYTF. As DNA, the CDR3 is TGTGCCAGCAGTCAAACCGGAATAGGGATGGGCTACACCTTC. The chain combines TRBV6-5 with TRBJ1-2; no clear D gene. Germline assignment: CDR1 MNHEY and CDR2 SVGAGI. The CDR3 is 14 amino acids. V was clipped by 5 bases and J by 8 bases, with 18 bases between them.

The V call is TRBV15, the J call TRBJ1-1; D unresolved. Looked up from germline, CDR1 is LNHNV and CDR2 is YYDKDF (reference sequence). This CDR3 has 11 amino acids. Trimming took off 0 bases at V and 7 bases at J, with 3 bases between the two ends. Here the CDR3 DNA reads TGTGCCACCAGCAGAGAGGGTGAAGCTTTCTTT. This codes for CATSREGEAFF.

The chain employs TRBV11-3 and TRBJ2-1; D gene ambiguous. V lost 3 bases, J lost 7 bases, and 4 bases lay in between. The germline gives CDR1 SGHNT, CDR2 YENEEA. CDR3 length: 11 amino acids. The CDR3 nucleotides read TGTGCCAGCAGCTTCGGGAATGAGCAGTTCTTC. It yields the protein CASSFGNEQFF.

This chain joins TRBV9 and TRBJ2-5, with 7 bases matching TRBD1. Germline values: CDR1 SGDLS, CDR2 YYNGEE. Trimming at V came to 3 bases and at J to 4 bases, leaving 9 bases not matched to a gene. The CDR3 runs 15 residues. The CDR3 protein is CASSAGTVLGETQYF. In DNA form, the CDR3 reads TGTGCCAGCAGCGCCGGGACAGTCCTAGGAGAGACCCAGTACTTC.

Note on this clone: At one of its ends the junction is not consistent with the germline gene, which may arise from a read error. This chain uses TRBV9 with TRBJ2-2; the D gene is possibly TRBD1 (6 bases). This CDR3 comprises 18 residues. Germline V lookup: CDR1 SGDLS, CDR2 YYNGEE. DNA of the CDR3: TGTGCCAGCAGCGTAGGATGGGGATGGGGGCGTGGCACCGAGGAGCTGTTTTTT. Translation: CASSVGWGWGRGTEELFF.

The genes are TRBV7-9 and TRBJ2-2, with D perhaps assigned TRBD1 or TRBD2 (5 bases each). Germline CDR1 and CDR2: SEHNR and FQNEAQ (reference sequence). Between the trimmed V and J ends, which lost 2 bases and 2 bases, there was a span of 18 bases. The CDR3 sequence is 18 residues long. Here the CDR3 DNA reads TGTGCCAGCAGCTTAAGGGGCAAGCGGTCTTTCAACACCGGGGAGCTGTTTTTT. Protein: CASSLRGKRSFNTGELFF.

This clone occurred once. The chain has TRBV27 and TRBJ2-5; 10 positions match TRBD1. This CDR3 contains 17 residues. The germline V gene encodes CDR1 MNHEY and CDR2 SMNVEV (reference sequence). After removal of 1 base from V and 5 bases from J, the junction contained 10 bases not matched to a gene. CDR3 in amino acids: CASSLWGILGQGETQYF. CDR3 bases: TGTGCCAGCAGTTTATGGGGAATTTTGGGACAGGGGGAGACCCAGTACTTC.

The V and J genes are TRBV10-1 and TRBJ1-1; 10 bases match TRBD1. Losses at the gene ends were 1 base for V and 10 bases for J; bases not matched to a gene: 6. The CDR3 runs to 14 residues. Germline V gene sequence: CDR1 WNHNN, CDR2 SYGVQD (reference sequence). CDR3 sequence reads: CASSELGQGRGAFF. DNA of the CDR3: TGCGCCAGCAGTGAGTTGGGACAGGGGAGAGGAGCTTTCTTT.

Written as DNA, the CDR3 is TGCGCCAGCAGCCAATCCGGACTAGCGGGAGGTAAAAATGAGCAGTTCTTC. Translated: CASSQSGLAGGKNEQFF. V gene TRBV4-1 combines with J gene TRBJ2-1; TRBD2 agrees at 14 bases. The CDR3 is 17 amino acids. The trim removed 2 bases at V and 7 bases at J, leaving 7 bases unmatched. Looked up from germline, CDR1 is MGHRA and CDR2 is YSYEKL.

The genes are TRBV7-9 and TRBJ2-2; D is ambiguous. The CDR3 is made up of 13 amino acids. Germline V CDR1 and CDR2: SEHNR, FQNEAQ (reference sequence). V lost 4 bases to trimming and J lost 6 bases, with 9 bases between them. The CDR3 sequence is CASSSPEAGELFF. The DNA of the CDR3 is TGTGCCAGCAGCTCGCCTGAAGCCGGGGAGCTGTTTTTT. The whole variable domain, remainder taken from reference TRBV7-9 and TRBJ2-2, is DTGVSQNPRHKITKRGQNVTFRCDPISEHNRLYWYRQTLGQGPEFLTYFQNEAQLEKSRLLSDRFSAERPKGSFSTLEIQRTEQGDSAMYLCASSSPEAGELFFGEGSRLTVL.

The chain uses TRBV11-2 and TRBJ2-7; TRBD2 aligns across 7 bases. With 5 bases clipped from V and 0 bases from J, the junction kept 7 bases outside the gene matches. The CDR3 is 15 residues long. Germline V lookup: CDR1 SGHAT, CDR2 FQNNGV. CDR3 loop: CASSLLGLLSYEQYF. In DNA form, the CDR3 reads TGTGCCAGCAGCCTACTGGGACTACTCTCCTACGAGCAGTACTTC.

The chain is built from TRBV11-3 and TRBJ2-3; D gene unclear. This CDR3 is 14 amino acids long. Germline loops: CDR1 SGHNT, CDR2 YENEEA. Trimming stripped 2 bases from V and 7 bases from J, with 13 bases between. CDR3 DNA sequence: TGTGCCAGCAGCTTAACACCTGCGGTAAATACGCAGTATTTT. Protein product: CASSLTPAVNTQYF.

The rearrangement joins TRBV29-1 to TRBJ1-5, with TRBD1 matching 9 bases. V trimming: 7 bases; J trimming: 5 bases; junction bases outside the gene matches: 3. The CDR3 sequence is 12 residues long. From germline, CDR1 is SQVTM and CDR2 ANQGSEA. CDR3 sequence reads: CSAGQGDQPQHF. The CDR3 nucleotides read TGCAGCGCGGGACAGGGAGATCAGCCCCAGCATTTT.

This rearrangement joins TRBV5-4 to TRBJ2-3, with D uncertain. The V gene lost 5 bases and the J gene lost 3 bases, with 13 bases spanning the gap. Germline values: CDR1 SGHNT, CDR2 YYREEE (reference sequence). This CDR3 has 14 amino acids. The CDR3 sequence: CASRHGPRTDTQYF. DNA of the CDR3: TGTGCCAGCAGACACGGCCCGCGGACAGATACGCAGTATTTT.

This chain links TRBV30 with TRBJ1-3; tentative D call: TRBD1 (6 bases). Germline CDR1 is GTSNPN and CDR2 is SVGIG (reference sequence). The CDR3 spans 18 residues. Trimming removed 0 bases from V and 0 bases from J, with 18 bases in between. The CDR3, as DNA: TGTGCCTGGAGTGTACGCACAGGGAGTCTAAGCTCTGGAAACACCATATATTTT. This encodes CAWSVRTGSLSSGNTIYF.

CDR3 sequence reads: CSVEPRGGGTEAFF. CDR3 coding DNA: TGCAGCGTTGAACCCCGGGGGGGAGGGACTGAAGCTTTCTTT. This rearrangement joins TRBV29-1 to TRBJ1-1, with D perhaps TRBD1 (5 bases). V was cut by 2 bases and J by 5 bases, with 15 bases left in between. The CDR3 is 14 residues long. Germline lookup yields CDR1 SQVTM and CDR2 ANQGSEA.

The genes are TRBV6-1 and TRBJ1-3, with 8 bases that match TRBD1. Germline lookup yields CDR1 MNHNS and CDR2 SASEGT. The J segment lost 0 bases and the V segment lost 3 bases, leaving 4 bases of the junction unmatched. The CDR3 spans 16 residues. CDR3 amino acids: CASSDPGGSSGNTIYF. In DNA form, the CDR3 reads TGTGCCAGCAGTGATCCAGGGGGCAGCTCTGGAAACACCATATATTTT.

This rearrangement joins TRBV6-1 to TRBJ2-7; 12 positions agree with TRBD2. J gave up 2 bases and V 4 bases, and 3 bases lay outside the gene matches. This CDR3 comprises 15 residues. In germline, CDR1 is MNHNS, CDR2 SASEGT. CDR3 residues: CASSGRTSGTYEQYF. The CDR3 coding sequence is TGTGCCAGCAGTGGGAGGACTAGCGGGACCTACGAGCAGTACTTC.